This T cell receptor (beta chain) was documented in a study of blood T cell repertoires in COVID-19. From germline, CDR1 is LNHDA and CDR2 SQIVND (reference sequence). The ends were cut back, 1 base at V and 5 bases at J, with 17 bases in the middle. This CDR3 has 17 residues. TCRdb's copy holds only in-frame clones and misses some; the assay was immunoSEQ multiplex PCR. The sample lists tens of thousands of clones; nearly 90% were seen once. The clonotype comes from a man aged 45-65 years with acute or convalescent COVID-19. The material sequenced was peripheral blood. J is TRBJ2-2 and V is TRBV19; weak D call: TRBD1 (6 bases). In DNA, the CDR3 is TGTGCCAGTAGTATAGCTCTCGGCAGGGGTATTACCGGGGAGCTGTTTTTT. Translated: CASSIALGRGITGELFF.